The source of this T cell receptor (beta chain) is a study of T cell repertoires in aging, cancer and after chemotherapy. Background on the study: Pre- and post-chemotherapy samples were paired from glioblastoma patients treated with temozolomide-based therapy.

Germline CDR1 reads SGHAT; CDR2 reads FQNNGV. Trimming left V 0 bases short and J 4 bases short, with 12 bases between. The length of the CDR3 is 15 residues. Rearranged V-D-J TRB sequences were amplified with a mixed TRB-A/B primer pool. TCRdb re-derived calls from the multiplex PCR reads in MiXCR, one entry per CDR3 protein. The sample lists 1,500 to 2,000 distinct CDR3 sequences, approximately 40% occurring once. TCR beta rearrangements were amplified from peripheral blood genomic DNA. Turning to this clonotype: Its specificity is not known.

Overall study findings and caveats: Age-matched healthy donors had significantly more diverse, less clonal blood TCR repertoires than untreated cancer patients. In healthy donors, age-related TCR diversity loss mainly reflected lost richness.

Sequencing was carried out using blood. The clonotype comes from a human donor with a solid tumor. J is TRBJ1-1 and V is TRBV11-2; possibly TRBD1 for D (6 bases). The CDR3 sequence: CASSLDQSGATEAFF. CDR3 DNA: TGTGCCAGCAGCTTAGATCAGTCAGGGGCCACTGAAGCTTTCTTT.